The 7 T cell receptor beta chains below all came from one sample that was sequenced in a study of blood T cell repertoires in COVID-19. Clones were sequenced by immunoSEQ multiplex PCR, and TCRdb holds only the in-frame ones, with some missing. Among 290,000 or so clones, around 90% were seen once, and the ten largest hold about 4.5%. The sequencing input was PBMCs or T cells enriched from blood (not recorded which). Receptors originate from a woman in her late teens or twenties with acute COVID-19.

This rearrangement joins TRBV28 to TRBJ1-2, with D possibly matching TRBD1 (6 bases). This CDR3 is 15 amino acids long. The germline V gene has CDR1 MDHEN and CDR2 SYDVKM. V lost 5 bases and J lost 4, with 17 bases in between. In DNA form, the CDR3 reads TGTGCCAGCAGTCCAGGGGCAGGGGTTGCCTATGGCTACACCTTC. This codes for CASSPGAGVAYGYTF.

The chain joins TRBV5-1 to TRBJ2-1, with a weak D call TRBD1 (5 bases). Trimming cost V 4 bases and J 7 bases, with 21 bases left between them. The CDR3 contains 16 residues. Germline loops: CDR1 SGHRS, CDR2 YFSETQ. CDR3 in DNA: TGCGCCAGCAGCCCAGGACATAAAGTTCATGAGAATGAGCAGTTCTTC. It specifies CASSPGHKVHENEQFF.

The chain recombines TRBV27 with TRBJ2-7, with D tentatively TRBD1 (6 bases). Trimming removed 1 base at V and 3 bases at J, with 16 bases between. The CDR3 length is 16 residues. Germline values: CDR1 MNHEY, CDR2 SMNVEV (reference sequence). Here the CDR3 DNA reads TGTGCCAGCAGTTTATTCCCGGGACAAGGGGGCTACGAGCAGTACTTC. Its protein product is CASSLFPGQGGYEQYF.

The CDR3 sequence is CASSATYEQYF. In nucleotides, the CDR3 is TGCGCCAGCAGCGCGACCTACGAGCAGTACTTC. This sequence joins TRBV5-1 and TRBJ2-7; D unclear. The CDR3 contains 11 residues. Germline V CDR1 and CDR2: SGHRS, YFSETQ. V lost 4 bases, J lost 2 bases, and 4 bases lay in between.

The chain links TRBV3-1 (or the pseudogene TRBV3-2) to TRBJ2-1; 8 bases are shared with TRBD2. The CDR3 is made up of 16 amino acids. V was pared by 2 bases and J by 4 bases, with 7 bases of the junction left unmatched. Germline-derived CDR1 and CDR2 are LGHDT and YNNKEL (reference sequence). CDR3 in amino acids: CASSQTTSAFYNEQFF. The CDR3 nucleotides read TGTGCCAGCAGCCAAACGACTAGCGCGTTTTACAATGAGCAGTTCTTC.

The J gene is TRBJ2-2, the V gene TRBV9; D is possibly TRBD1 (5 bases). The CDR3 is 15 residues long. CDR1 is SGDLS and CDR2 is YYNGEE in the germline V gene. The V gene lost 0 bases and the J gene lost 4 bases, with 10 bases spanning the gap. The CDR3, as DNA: TGTGCCAGCAGCGTAGACTTCAGGGTCACCGGGGAGCTGTTTTTT. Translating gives CASSVDFRVTGELFF.

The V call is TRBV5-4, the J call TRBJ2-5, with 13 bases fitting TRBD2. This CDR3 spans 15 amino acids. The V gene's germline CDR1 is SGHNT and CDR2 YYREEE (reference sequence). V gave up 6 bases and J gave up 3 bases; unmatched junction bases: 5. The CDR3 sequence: CASTLGLAGEETQYF. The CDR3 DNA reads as TGTGCCAGCACCCTCGGACTAGCGGGAGAAGAGACCCAGTACTTC.